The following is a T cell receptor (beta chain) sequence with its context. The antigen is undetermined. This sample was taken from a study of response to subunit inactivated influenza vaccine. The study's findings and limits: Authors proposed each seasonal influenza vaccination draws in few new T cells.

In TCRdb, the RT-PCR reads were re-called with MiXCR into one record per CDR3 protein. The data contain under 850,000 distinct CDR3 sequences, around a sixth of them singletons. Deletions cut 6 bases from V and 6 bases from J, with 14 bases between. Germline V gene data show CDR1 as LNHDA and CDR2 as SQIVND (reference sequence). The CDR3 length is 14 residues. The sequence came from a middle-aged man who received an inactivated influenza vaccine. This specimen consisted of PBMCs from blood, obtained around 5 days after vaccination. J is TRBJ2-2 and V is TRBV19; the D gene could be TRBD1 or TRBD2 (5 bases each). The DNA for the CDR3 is TGTGCCAGTAGCCCCTTCGGGGCGGCCGGGGAGCTGTTTTTT. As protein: CASSPFGAAGELFF.